By share, the clone carrying this T cell receptor (beta chain) counts as medium-sized. The antigen is not known. The CDR3 consists of 14 residues. Per the germline V gene, CDR1 is KGHDR and CDR2 is SFDVKD. V was pared by 9 bases and J by 8 bases, with 10 bases of the junction left unmatched. Study observations and caveats: In terms of TCR gene usage, tumor memory CD4+ T cells clustered together with blood and lymph node memory CD4+ cells, as well as with lymph node naive CD4+ cells.

TCRdb re-analysed the 5' RACE reads in MiXCR, keeping a single row per CDR3 protein. The sample carries more than 9,000 distinct CDR3 sequences, over 15% recorded once. The sorted Tregs were CD4+CD25+CD127-/low cells. This sequence originates from a female donor with breast cancer. The rearrangement joins TRBV24-1 to TRBJ2-1, with 9 bases fitting TRBD2. The sequencing sample was made of Tregs sorted from a lymph node. CDR3 sequence: CATYAGGPGHEQFF. For the CDR3, the DNA is TGTGCCACCTATGCGGGAGGGCCAGGTCATGAGCAGTTCTTC.